The next 10 T cell receptor beta chains were all read from a single sample in a study of blood T cell repertoires in COVID-19. This table comes from immunoSEQ multiplex PCR, and its TCRdb copy is limited to in-frame clones, with some not included. The sample holds under 500,000 clones, nearly 90% seen once. Source material: PBMCs or T cells enriched from blood (not recorded which). All receptors come from a woman between 18 and 29 years old with acute COVID-19.

The chain has TRBV30 and TRBJ2-3, with TRBD2 matching over 8 bases. J was trimmed by 4 bases and V by 0 bases; bases with no gene match: 6. Germline CDR1 GTSNPN, CDR2 SVGIG (reference sequence). This CDR3 comprises 15 residues. The DNA for the CDR3 is TGTGCCTGGAGTGTACGGGGGGGGAGCGCAGATACGCAGTATTTT. It is translated as CAWSVRGGSADTQYF. The variable domain in full, completed from reference TRBV30 and TRBJ2-3, reads SQTIHQWPATLVQPVGSPLSLECTVEGTSNPNLYWYRQAAGRGLQLLFYSVGIGQISSEVPQNLSASRPQDRQFILSSKKLLLSDSGFYLCAWSVRGGSADTQYFGPGTRLTVL.

The chain employs TRBV30 and TRBJ1-2; the match to TRBD1 covers 7 bases. V shed 2 bases and J 8 bases; nucleotides not matched to a gene: 8. The CDR3 sequence is 13 residues long. Germline V CDR1 and CDR2: GTSNPN, SVGIG (reference sequence). CDR3 coding DNA: TGTGCCTGGAGTCTTCAAGGGGGCCAGGGCTACACCTTC. It codes for CAWSLQGGQGYTF.

The rearrangement links TRBV11-2 to TRBJ1-1; a possible D gene is TRBD1 (6 bases). The CDR3 has 14 amino acids. Trimming stripped 2 bases from V and 4 bases from J, with 11 bases between. Germline V lookup: CDR1 SGHAT, CDR2 FQNNGV. CDR3 amino acids: CASSLNRVSTEAFF. DNA for the CDR3: TGTGCCAGCAGCTTAAACAGGGTAAGCACTGAAGCTTTCTTT.

This clone was counted a single time. The gene calls are TRBV7-9 and TRBJ2-3, with 9 bases lining up with TRBD2. Germline CDR1 SEHNR, CDR2 FQNEAQ (reference sequence). Trimming at V came to 8 bases and at J to 6 bases, leaving 12 bases not matched to a gene. The CDR3 has 15 amino acids. This chain's CDR3 is CASEEVRGGRDTQYF. Here the CDR3 DNA reads TGTGCCAGCGAGGAAGTGCGGGGGGGCCGGGATACGCAGTATTTT.

The rearrangement links TRBV19 to TRBJ1-1, with D perhaps TRBD1 (6 bases). The CDR3 spans 15 residues. V was trimmed by 7 bases and J by 0 bases, leaving 15 bases between them. Germline assignment: CDR1 LNHDA and CDR2 SQIVND (reference sequence). Here the CDR3 DNA reads TGTGCCAGTACCCGCGACAGGACTTTGAACACTGAAGCTTTCTTT. Residues: CASTRDRTLNTEAFF.

This clone was picked up one time. The chain is built from TRBV5-1 and TRBJ2-1; 9 bases are a match to TRBD1. V shed 4 bases and J 5 bases; nucleotides not matched to a gene: 4. CDR1 is SGHRS, CDR2 YFSETQ, per germline. The CDR3 is 14 residues long. CDR3 in DNA: TGCGCCAGCAGCATCGGGACAGGGAACAATGAGCAGTTCTTC. Amino acids: CASSIGTGNNEQFF.

The chain joins TRBV6-6 to TRBJ1-5; a weak D match, TRBD1 (6 bases). The length of the CDR3 is 13 residues. The germline V gene encodes CDR1 MNHNY and CDR2 SVGAGI (reference sequence). V was clipped by 2 bases and J by 7 bases, with 9 bases between them. CDR3 in DNA: TGTGCCAGCAGTTACACCAGGGGCCAGCCCCAGCATTTT. Translating gives CASSYTRGQPQHF.

This clone occurred a few times. The chain uses TRBV29-1 and TRBJ1-4, with D possibly matching TRBD1 (5 bases). The CDR3 consists of 12 residues. In germline, CDR1 is SQVTM, CDR2 ANQGSEA. DNA for the CDR3: TGCGGAATAATGGAGGGGTCTGAAAAACTGTTTTTT. Protein sequence: CGIMEGSEKLFF.

Here the CDR3 reads CASTTLGTGGINEQFF. CDR3 coding DNA: TGTGCCAGCACTACTCTGGGGACAGGGGGCATCAATGAGCAGTTCTTC. The chain employs TRBV27 and TRBJ2-1; 12 bases are a match to TRBD1. CDR1 and CDR2 (germline): MNHEY, SMNVEV (reference sequence). The CDR3 sequence is 16 residues long. Losses at the gene ends were 7 bases for V and 6 bases for J; bases not matched to a gene: 10.

This rearrangement joins TRBV6-5 to TRBJ2-7; TRBD1 matches 9 bases. Germline V gene lookup returns CDR1 MNHEY and CDR2 SVGAGI. This CDR3 is built from 14 residues. V was clipped by 6 bases and J by 3 bases; unmatched bases: 6. The CDR3 loop reads CASRPRTGDYEQYF. CDR3 bases: TGTGCCAGCAGACCTAGGACAGGGGACTACGAGCAGTACTTC.